The 13 T cell receptor beta chains reported below all come from one sample, sequenced in a study of somatic mutations in cytotoxic T cells in rheumatoid arthritis. Assay: immunoSEQ multiplex PCR; the TCRdb copy retains only in-frame clones and omits some. The profile shows about 12,000 clones, 70% to 80% of them singletons. The sequenced material came from CD8+ T cells sorted from blood. The source of these receptors is a woman between 35 and 50 years old in good health.

This clone was counted only a few times. The chain joins TRBV11-2 to TRBJ2-3; D is possibly TRBD2 (7 bases). Trimming left V 2 bases short and J 5 bases short, with 14 bases between. In germline, CDR1 is SGHAT, CDR2 FQNNGV. The CDR3 runs 15 residues. CDR3 protein: CASSLPGGRGDTQYF. CDR3 coding DNA: TGTGCCAGCAGCTTACCCGGGGGGCGAGGAGATACGCAGTATTTT.

The chain uses TRBV7-9 and TRBJ2-5; D is undetermined. The length of the CDR3 is 15 residues. The germline V and J ends were trimmed by 3 bases and 2 bases, with 13 bases remaining between them. Germline CDR1 and CDR2: SEHNR and FQNEAQ (reference sequence). The CDR3 protein is CASSFSFASQETQYF. CDR3 in DNA: TGTGCCAGCAGCTTTTCTTTCGCCTCTCAAGAGACCCAGTACTTC.

As concerns this clone: Distinct nucleotide sequences in the sample also encode this CDR3. The chain uses TRBV20-1 and TRBJ1-1; D remains unclear. CDR1 and CDR2 from the germline V gene are DFQATT and SNEGSKA (reference sequence). The V and J ends lost 0 bases and 7 bases respectively, with 6 bases between them. The length of the CDR3 is 11 residues. In DNA form, the CDR3 reads TGCAGTGCTAGAGAGGGCAGTGAAGCTTTCTTT. It yields the protein CSAREGSEAFF.

This clone is judged medium-sized. Here the CDR3 DNA reads TGTGCCAGCAGTGACCTTAGGACTACGCGCAATCAGCCCCAGCATTTT. This sequence encodes CASSDLRTTRNQPQHF. The rearrangement links TRBV6-1 to TRBJ1-5; no clear D gene. In germline, CDR1 is MNHNS, CDR2 SASEGT. The CDR3 contains 16 residues. Trimming took off 3 bases at V and 2 bases at J, with 14 bases between the two ends.

This clone turned up a few times. The chain joins TRBV7-9 to TRBJ2-1, with D perhaps TRBD1 (5 bases). Germline V gene data show CDR1 as SEHNR and CDR2 as FQNEAQ (reference sequence). This CDR3 is 13 amino acids long. The V end lost 3 bases, the J end lost 5 bases, and 8 bases lay between the germline ends. This CDR3 is CASSLGPNNEQFF. As DNA, the CDR3 is TGTGCCAGCAGCTTGGGGCCAAACAATGAGCAGTTCTTC.

The V call is TRBV28, the J call TRBJ2-2; the D is unclear. V was cut by 8 bases and J by 2 bases, with 9 bases left in between. The CDR3 has 13 amino acids. CDR1 and CDR2 (germline): MDHEN, SYDVKM. This CDR3 reads CASRMGNTGELFF. The CDR3 region has the DNA TGTGCCAGCCGTATGGGAAACACCGGGGAGCTGTTTTTT.

The rearrangement joins TRBV2 to TRBJ2-3; 7 positions match TRBD2. This CDR3 is built from 15 residues. The germline V gene encodes CDR1 SNHLY and CDR2 FYNNEI. V shed 1 base, J shed 0 bases, and the junction held 1 base outside the gene matches. Written as DNA, the CDR3 is TGTGCCAGCAGTGAAGGGGGGGGGAGCACAGATACGCAGTATTTT. This codes for CASSEGGGSTDTQYF.

The chain uses TRBV11-2 and TRBJ1-2; maybe TRBD1 (5 bases). This CDR3 contains 14 residues. CDR1 is SGHAT, CDR2 FQNNGV, per germline. Trimming took 5 bases from V and 8 from J, leaving 18 bases between them. The CDR3 here is CASSRLAGRDGYTF. DNA of the CDR3: TGTGCCAGCAGCCGCTTAGCGGGGAGGGACGGCTACACCTTC.

This clone was observed a handful of times. The chain employs TRBV28 and TRBJ1-2, with a weak D call TRBD1 (6 bases). CDR1 is MDHEN, CDR2 SYDVKM, per germline. V dropped 2 bases and J dropped 2 bases, with 6 bases sitting between them. The CDR3 sequence is 13 residues long. The CDR3 coding sequence is TGTGCCAGCAGTTTAACAGGGAACTATGGCTACACCTTC. Translation gives CASSLTGNYGYTF.

This chain connects TRBV19 to TRBJ1-6; 9 bases line up with TRBD1. The germline CDR1 and CDR2 sequences are LNHDA and SQIVND (reference sequence). J lost 10 bases, V lost 3 bases, and 4 bases had no gene match. The CDR3 sequence is 14 residues long. CDR3 nucleotides: TGTGCCAGTAGTATCGGGACAGGGTCCTCACCCCTCCACTTT. This translates into CASSIGTGSSPLHF.

This clone qualifies as medium-sized. V is TRBV19 and J is TRBJ1-5, with a possible D match to TRBD1 (5 bases). There are 14 residues in the CDR3. With 5 bases removed from V and 6 bases from J, the gap between germline ends came to 14 bases. From germline, CDR1 is LNHDA and CDR2 SQIVND (reference sequence). The CDR3 DNA reads TGTGCCAGTAGTGGTGAGGGGTGGGGTCAGCCCCAGCATTTT. Translating gives CASSGEGWGQPQHF.

The genes are TRBV28 and TRBJ1-1, with 7 bases lining up with TRBD1. This CDR3 spans 14 amino acids. J lost 12 bases, V lost 6 bases, and 16 bases had no gene match. CDR1 and CDR2 from the germline V gene are MDHEN and SYDVKM. CDR3 amino acids: CASRNRDSTFVSFF. The CDR3 DNA is TGTGCCAGCAGGAACCGGGACAGCACTTTCGTATCTTTCTTT.

This clone was detected only once. V gene TRBV10-1 combines with J gene TRBJ2-1; 8 bases line up with TRBD2. The CDR3 has 16 amino acids. Germline CDR1 is WNHNN and CDR2 is SYGVQD (reference sequence). With V trimmed by 2 bases and J by 13 bases, 16 bases remained unmatched. Here the CDR3 reads CASSEGRGARTSPQFF. The CDR3 DNA reads as TGCGCCAGCAGTGAGGGGAGGGGGGCGCGGACTAGCCCCCAGTTCTTC.